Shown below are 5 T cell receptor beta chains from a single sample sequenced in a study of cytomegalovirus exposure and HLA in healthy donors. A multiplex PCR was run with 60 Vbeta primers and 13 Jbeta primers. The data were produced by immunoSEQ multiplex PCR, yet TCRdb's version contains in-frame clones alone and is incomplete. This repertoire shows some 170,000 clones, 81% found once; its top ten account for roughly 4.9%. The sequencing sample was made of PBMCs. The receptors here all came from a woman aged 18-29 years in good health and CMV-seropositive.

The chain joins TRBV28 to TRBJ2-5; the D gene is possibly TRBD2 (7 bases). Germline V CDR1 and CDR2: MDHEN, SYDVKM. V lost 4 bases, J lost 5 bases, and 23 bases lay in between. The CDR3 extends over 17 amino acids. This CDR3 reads CASSSYQRGARGETQYF. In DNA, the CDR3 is TGTGCCAGCAGTTCCTACCAACGGGGGGCTCGTGGTGAGACCCAGTACTTC.

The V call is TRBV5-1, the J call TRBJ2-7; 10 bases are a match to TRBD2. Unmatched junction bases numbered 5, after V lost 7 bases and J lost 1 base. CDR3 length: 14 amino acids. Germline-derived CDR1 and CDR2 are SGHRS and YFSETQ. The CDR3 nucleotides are TGCGCCAGCTCTCTAGCGGGGGTTTCCTACGAGCAGTACTTC. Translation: CASSLAGVSYEQYF.

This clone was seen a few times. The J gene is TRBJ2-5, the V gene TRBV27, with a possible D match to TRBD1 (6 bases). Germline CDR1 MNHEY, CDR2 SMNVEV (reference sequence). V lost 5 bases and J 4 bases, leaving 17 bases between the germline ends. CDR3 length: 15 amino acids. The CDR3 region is CASSATRQARETQYF. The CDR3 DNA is TGTGCCAGCAGTGCCACCAGACAGGCCCGAGAGACCCAGTACTTC.

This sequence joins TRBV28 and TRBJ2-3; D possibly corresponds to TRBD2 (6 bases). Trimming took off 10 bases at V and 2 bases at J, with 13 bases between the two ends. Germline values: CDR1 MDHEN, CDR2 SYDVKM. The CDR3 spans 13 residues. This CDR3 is CATETSLTDTQYF. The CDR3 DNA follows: TGTGCCACCGAGACTAGTCTCACAGATACGCAGTATTTT. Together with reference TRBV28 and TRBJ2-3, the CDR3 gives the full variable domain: DVKVTQSSRYLVKRTGEKVFLECVQDMDHENMFWYRQDPGLGLRLIYFSYDVKMKEKGDIPEGYSVSREKKERFSLILESASTNQTSMYLCATETSLTDTQYFGPGTRLTVL.

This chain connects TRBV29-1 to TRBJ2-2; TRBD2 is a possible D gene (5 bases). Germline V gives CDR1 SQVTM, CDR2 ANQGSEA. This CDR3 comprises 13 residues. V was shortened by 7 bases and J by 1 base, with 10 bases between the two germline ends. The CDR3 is CSGWTVNTGELFF. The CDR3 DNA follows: TGCAGCGGTTGGACTGTGAACACCGGGGAGCTGTTTTTT.